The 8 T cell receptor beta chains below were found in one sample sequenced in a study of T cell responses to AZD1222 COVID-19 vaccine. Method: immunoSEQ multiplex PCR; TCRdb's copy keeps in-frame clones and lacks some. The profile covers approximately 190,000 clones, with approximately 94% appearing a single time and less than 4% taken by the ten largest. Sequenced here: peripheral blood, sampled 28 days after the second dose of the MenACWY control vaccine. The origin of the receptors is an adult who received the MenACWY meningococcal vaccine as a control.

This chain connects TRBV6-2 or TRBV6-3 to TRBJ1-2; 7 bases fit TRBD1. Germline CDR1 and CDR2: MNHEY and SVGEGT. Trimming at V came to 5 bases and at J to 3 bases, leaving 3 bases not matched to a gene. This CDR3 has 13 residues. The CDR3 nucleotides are TGTGCCAGCAGTCAAGGGACAGACTATGGCTACACCTTC. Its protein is CASSQGTDYGYTF.

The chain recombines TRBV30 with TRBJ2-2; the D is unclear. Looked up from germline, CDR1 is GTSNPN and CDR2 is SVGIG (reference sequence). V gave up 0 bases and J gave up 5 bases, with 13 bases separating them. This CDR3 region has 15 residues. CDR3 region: CAWSVGLGPTGELFF. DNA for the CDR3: TGTGCCTGGAGTGTAGGGCTAGGGCCTACCGGGGAGCTGTTTTTT.

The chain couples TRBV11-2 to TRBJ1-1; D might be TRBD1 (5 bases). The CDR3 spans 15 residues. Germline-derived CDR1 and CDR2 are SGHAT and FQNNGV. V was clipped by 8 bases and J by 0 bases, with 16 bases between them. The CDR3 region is CASRGELRVNTEAFF. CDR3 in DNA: TGTGCCAGCCGGGGCGAACTGAGGGTGAACACTGAAGCTTTCTTT.

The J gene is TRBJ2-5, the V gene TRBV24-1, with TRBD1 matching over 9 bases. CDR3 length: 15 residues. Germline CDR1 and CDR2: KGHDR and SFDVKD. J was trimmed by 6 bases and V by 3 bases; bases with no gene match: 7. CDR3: CATSDRSTGGKTQYF. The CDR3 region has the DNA TGTGCCACCAGTGATAGGTCGACAGGGGGGAAGACCCAGTACTTC.

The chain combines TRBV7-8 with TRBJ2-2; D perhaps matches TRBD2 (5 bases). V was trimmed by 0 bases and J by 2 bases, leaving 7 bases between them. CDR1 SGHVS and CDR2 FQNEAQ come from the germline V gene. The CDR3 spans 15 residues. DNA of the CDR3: TGTGCCAGCAGCTTAGCTCGGGGTAACACCGGGGAGCTGTTTTTT. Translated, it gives CASSLARGNTGELFF.

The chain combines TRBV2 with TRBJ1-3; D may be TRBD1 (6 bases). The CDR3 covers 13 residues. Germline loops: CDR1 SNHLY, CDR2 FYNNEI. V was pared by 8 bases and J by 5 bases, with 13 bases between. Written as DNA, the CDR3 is TGTGCCAGCCACGCAGGGGATCGAAACACCATATATTTT. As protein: CASHAGDRNTIYF.

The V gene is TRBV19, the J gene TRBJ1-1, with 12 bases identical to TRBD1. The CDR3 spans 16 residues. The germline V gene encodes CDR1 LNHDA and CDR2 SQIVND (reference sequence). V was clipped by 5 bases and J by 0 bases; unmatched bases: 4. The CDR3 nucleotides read TGTGCCAGTAGTCTAGGGACAGGGGGCCTGAACACTGAAGCTTTCTTT. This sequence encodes CASSLGTGGLNTEAFF.

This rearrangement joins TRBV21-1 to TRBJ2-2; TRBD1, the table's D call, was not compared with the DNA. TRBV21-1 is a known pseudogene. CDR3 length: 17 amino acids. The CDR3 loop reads CASSSDRGRTNTGELFF. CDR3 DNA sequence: TGTGCCAGCAGCAGTGACAGGGGGCGTACGAACACCGGGGAGCTGTTTTTT.